Included here is one TCR beta chain sequence, with context. Its antigen is currently unknown. Of the isolated RNA, all was reverse transcribed, and so the sequenced material was expressed TCRB transcripts. Method: immunoSEQ multiplex PCR; TCRdb's copy keeps in-frame clones and lacks some. The table shows some 240,000 clones, with 16% occurring only once. The data belong to a study of beta chain features in type 1 diabetes. Whole-study context: Age, gender, cell numbers and subset yield matched between patients and controls. Study observations and caveats: Type 1 diabetes patients showed a moderate but significant shortening of TCRB CDR3s in all four CD4+ subsets. For cells with high TCR expression, cDNA sequencing could yield over-representation. Small HLA sub-analyses could not settle whether HLA shapes TCRB rearrangement.

The TCR originated in a man younger than 40 with type 1 diabetes. Material for sequencing was naive CD4+ T cells from blood.

CDR3 sequence: CASSLVYEQYF. CDR3 bases: TGTGCCAGCAGCTTAGTCTACGAGCAGTACTTC. J is TRBJ2-7 and V is TRBV11-1; no clear D. This CDR3 contains 11 residues. Germline CDR1 SGHAT, CDR2 FQDESV (reference sequence). V lost 1 base and J lost 3, with 1 base in between.